This T cell receptor beta chain is from a study of blood T cells in healthy people across ages. About the study: For every two T cells, template switching captured about one barcoded beta molecule.

With respect to this clonotype: Its antigen is still unknown.

The ends were cut back, 5 bases at V and 7 bases at J, with 12 bases in the middle. The CDR3 sequence is 12 residues long. CDR1 is SGHDT, CDR2 YYEEEE, per germline. Whole-study findings and limits: Long-lived donors carried more naive CD4+ cells and greater diversity than aged donors. A strong correlation was found between TCR beta diversity and the percentage of naive T cells.

For the second PCR, which ran for 7 to 11 cycles, a sample-barcoded 5' primer and a J-beta primer mix were used. TCRdb processed the 5' RACE reads anew with MiXCR; each CDR3 protein has one entry. The sample yields some 1 million distinct CDR3 sequences, 35% to 55% seen once. Sequenced sample: blood. J is TRBJ1-2 and V is TRBV5-6; D gene unclear. The sequence was obtained from an older woman in good health. The DNA of the CDR3 is TGTGCCAGCAGACCGGGCGTTGGTGGCTACACCTTC. Its translation is CASRPGVGGYTF.